This T cell receptor beta chain comes out of a study of T cell repertoires in cytomegalovirus infection. Across the study: An indication of both CMV infection and matching HLA type came from public TCR beta signatures.

V was pared by 1 base and J by 0 bases, with 18 bases between. This CDR3 comprises 19 residues. Germline loops: CDR1 LGHNA, CDR2 YSLEER. TCRdb redid the calling of the reads with MiXCR, one entry per CDR3 protein. The sample includes roughly 310,000 distinct CDR3 sequences, roughly 16% of them seen just once. With regard to this clonotype: Its antigen is undetermined.

Whole-study findings and limits: What dominated the ex vivo response were HLA-C-restricted CMV-specific TCR beta clonotypes. Public TCR beta family frequency separated CMV-and-HLA carriers, including in an independent cohort.

The receptor comes from a human donor in good health (CMV status not recorded). Some clones in this sample may be carry-over from other donors' samples. The sample comprised PBMCs. V and J are TRBV4-3 and TRBJ2-2, with D possibly matching TRBD2 (6 bases). The CDR3 loop reads CASSQALRRDSSNTGELFF. The CDR3 DNA reads as TGCGCCAGCAGCCAAGCCCTACGCAGGGACTCCTCGAACACCGGGGAGCTGTTTTTT.